Listed below are T cell receptor beta chains from one sample, sequenced in a study of cytomegalovirus exposure and HLA in healthy donors. Libraries were prepared by immunoSEQ multiplex PCR; TCRdb keeps only in-frame clonotypes and omits some of them. The sample includes some 130,000 clones, roughly four fifths seen only once; the top ten take under 3%. The sequenced sample consisted of PBMCs. These receptors came from a boy aged 2 to 10 in good health and CMV-seronegative. Both conserved end residues are part of each CDR3. Fields, in order: V gene, J gene, D gene, clone size, CDR3 DNA, CDR3 protein. D genes are given only for firm matches. Expanded clones are given a class, and other clones once, few, many or no size at all.

TRBV11-2	TRBJ1-1	TRBD1	.	TGTGCCAGCAGCTCCTACCGACAGGGCTCTCCTGAAGCTTTCTTT	CASSSYRQGSPEAFF
TRBV6-5	TRBJ2-3	.	.	TGTGCCAGCAGTTCTAGCACAGATACGCAGTATTTT	CASSSSTDTQYF
TRBV6-1	TRBJ1-5	TRBD1	.	TGTGCCAGCAGTGGCGGGACAGGAGACCCAGTGGGGCCCCAGCATTTT	CASSGGTGDPVGPQHF
TRBV2	TRBJ2-6	.	.	TGTGCCAGCTCACTAGCCCGAAGCTCTGGGGCCAACGTCCTGACTTTC	CASSLARSSGANVLTF
TRBV6-1	TRBJ2-5	TRBD2	.	TGTGCCAGCAGTGAGGGTTCCGCGGGGGGAGAGACCCAGTACTTC	CASSEGSAGGETQYF
TRBV19	TRBJ2-6	.	.	TGTGCCAGTAGTTTCCCCCGGGGGGCAGAGGCCAACGTCCTGACTTTC	CASSFPRGAEANVLTF
TRBV28	TRBJ2-3	TRBD2	few	TGTGCCAGCAGTTTATCCCCCTTTCAGGTAGCGGGGGGCACAGATACGCAGTATTTT	CASSLSPFQVAGGTDTQYF
TRBV9	TRBJ2-1	TRBD2	.	TGTGCCAGCAGCGTAGTTGGGGGGGCCTACAATGAGCAGTTCTTC	CASSVVGGAYNEQFF
TRBV5-1	TRBJ2-3	.	.	TGCGCCAGCAGCTTGGGCCTGCCGTCTACGGATACGCAGTATTTT	CASSLGLPSTDTQYF
TRBV28	TRBJ1-6	.	.	TGTGCCACTACGTTCGGGTCCTATAATTCACCCCTCCACTTT	CATTFGSYNSPLHF
TRBV19	TRBJ2-2	TRBD1	.	TGTGCCAGTAGTTCCGGGACAGGGCACACCGGGGAGCTGTTTTTT	CASSSGTGHTGELFF
TRBV6-4	TRBJ2-1	TRBD2	.	TGTGCCAGCAGCGCAACTAGCGGGAGTTATAATGAGCAGTTCTTC	CASSATSGSYNEQFF
TRBV5-6	TRBJ2-1	.	.	TGTGCCAGCAGATCGGGATTCTCCTACAATGAGCAGTTCTTC	CASRSGFSYNEQFF
TRBV9	TRBJ2-5	TRBD2	few	TGTGCCAGCAGCGTAGGGCGGGAGGAAGGCTATGAGACCCAGTACTTC	CASSVGREEGYETQYF
TRBV27	TRBJ1-5	TRBD1	.	TGTGCCAGCAGTCCCCGCACAGGGGTTTTCAAGCCCCAGCATTTT	CASSPRTGVFKPQHF
TRBV7-3	TRBJ2-3	TRBD1	.	TGTGCCAGCAGCCTCCACCGGGACAGGGGCACAGATACGCAGTATTTT	CASSLHRDRGTDTQYF
TRBV15	TRBJ1-1	TRBD1	.	TGTGCCACCAGCAGTCCGGGACAGGGGGCTGAAGCTTTCTTT	CATSSPGQGAEAFF
TRBV2	TRBJ2-2	.	.	TGTGCCAGCAGCCTTACAGGGAACACCGGGGAGCTGTTTTTT	CASSLTGNTGELFF
TRBV7-2	TRBJ2-7	.	.	TGTGCCAGCAGCTTCAGGGTATCCTACGAGCAGTACTTC	CASSFRVSYEQYF
TRBV5-1	TRBJ2-3	TRBD2	.	TGCGCCAGCAGCTTGGGACTAGCGGGGGGGGCCGGTACGCAGTATTTT	CASSLGLAGGAGTQYF
TRBV7-9	TRBJ1-1	TRBD1	.	TGTGCCAGCAGCTTAGGGACAGGGAAGATGGAAATGAACACTGAAGCTTTCTTT	CASSLGTGKMEMNTEAFF
TRBV7-9	TRBJ2-5	.	.	TGTGCCAGCAGTTTCTTAGGCCGGGGGACCCAGTACTTC	CASSFLGRGTQYF
TRBV18	TRBJ1-3	.	.	TGTGCCAGCTCACCCGTGGACAGCGCTCCCTCTGGAAACACCATATATTTT	CASSPVDSAPSGNTIYF
TRBV7-6	TRBJ2-1	.	.	TGTGCCAGCAGCTTAGGGGGGGACTTCTACAATGAGCAGTTCTTC	CASSLGGDFYNEQFF
TRBV30	TRBJ1-2	.	.	TGTGCCTGGAGTCTCCTATACTATGGCTACACCTTC	CAWSLLYYGYTF
TRBV6-4	TRBJ2-1	TRBD2	once	TGTGCCAGCAGTGACCTAGCGGGGGCCTACAATGAGCAGTTCTTC	CASSDLAGAYNEQFF
TRBV4-1	TRBJ1-2	TRBD1	.	TGCGCCAGCAGCCCGGGGGACAGGGACCACTATGGCTACACCTTC	CASSPGDRDHYGYTF
TRBV7-3	TRBJ1-3	.	few	TGTGCCATCTCACTTCGGACAGCCCAAAACCAATTCTCTGGAAACACCATATATTTT	CAISLRTAQNQFSGNTIYF
TRBV7-2	TRBJ1-5	TRBD1	.	TGTGCCAGCAGCCGCAAGACAGGGGCCCTCAATCAGCCCCAGCATTTT	CASSRKTGALNQPQHF
TRBV7-8	TRBJ2-5	TRBD1	.	TGTGCCAGCAGCTCCCACCGGACAGGGGAAGAGACCCAGTACTTC	CASSSHRTGEETQYF
TRBV10-2	TRBJ1-2	.	.	TGCGCCAGCAGTCGGCAGGCTCTAACCTCTAACTATGGCTACACCTTC	CASSRQALTSNYGYTF
TRBV12-5	TRBJ1-5	.	.	TGTGCTAGTGGTAAATGGACAAGAGTGAGCAATCAGCCCCAGCATTTT	CASGKWTRVSNQPQHF
TRBV4-1	TRBJ2-5	TRBD2	.	TGCGCCAGCAGACCCCTAGCGGAAGAGACCCAGTACTTC	CASRPLAEETQYF
TRBV5-4	TRBJ2-7	.	.	TGTGCCAGCAGCTTGGATTTTGCGAGGAGCTCCTACGAGCAGTACTTC	CASSLDFARSSYEQYF
TRBV10-3	TRBJ1-1	.	.	TGTGCCATCAGCGCCGGGCCCGGGGGGAACACTGAAGCTTTCTTT	CAISAGPGGNTEAFF
TRBV10-3	TRBJ1-1	.	.	TGTGCCATCAGTGAGTCGGGACTTAAGAACACTGAAGCTTTCTTT	CAISESGLKNTEAFF
TRBV10-3	TRBJ2-7	.	.	TGTGCCATCAGTGAGTCGCCTTCGGAGTACGAGCAGTACTTC	CAISESPSEYEQYF
TRBV7-9	TRBJ1-1	TRBD1	.	TGTGCCAGCAGACCTCAGGACAGGGAGAACACTGAAGCTTTCTTT	CASRPQDRENTEAFF
TRBV5-8	TRBJ2-1	TRBD2	few	TGTGCCAGCAGCAACCAGCGGGGGGGCCGTTACAATGAGCAGTTCTTC	CASSNQRGGRYNEQFF
TRBV5-1	TRBJ1-4	.	.	TGCGCCAGCAGCTTGAGGCAGGGAAATGAAAAACTGTTTTTT	CASSLRQGNEKLFF
TRBV11-2	TRBJ2-3	.	.	TGTGCCAGCAGCTTAGTGGACTACCTTAGCACAGATACGCAGTATTTT	CASSLVDYLSTDTQYF
TRBV6-1	TRBJ2-1	TRBD1	.	TGTGCCAGCAGTGAATTAGGGGGCGAAGGTAATGAGCAGTTCTTC	CASSELGGEGNEQFF
TRBV19	TRBJ2-2	TRBD2	.	TGTGCCAGTAGTACCCAGCGGGAGCCCGGGGAGCTGTTTTTT	CASSTQREPGELFF
TRBV25-1	TRBJ1-1	.	.	TGTGCCAGCTCCGGGGGGTTCGGCTTTGAAGCTTTCTTT	CASSGGFGFEAFF
TRBV5-6	TRBJ2-1	.	.	TGTGCCAGCAGCTACCAGGGCTTTGGGGCCTACAATGAGCAGTTCTTC	CASSYQGFGAYNEQFF
TRBV5-4	TRBJ1-4	.	.	TGTGCCAGCAGCCCAGGAGGAGAAAAACTGTTTTTT	CASSPGGEKLFF
TRBV6-6	TRBJ1-2	TRBD1	.	TGTGCCAGCAGTCCTGGACAGGGGCATGGCTACACCTTC	CASSPGQGHGYTF
TRBV4-1	TRBJ2-1	TRBD2	.	TGCGCCAGCAGCCAGTTACCCGGGGGGAGCTCCTACAATGAGCAGTTCTTC	CASSQLPGGSSYNEQFF
TRBV19	TRBJ1-4	TRBD1	.	TGTGCCAGTACCGACAGGGCAACTAATGAAAAACTGTTTTTT	CASTDRATNEKLFF
TRBV6-5	TRBJ2-1	TRBD1	.	TGTGCCAGCAGCCCCGACAGGGACAATGAGCAGTTCTTC	CASSPDRDNEQFF
TRBV5-1	TRBJ2-5	.	.	TGCGCCAGCAGCCCACAGCAAGAGACCCAGTACTTC	CASSPQQETQYF
TRBV19	TRBJ2-1	TRBD2	few	TGTGCCAGTAGTACGACTAGCGGGGGGGCCACTGAGCAGTTCTTC	CASSTTSGGATEQFF
TRBV27	TRBJ2-7	TRBD1	.	TGTGCCAGCAGTTTTACAGGGGGCTACGAGCAGTACTTC	CASSFTGGYEQYF
TRBV4-3	TRBJ1-1	TRBD1	.	TGCGCCAGCAGCCAGCCCGGACAGGGGGGGGCTTTCTTT	CASSQPGQGGAFF